These T cell receptor beta chains were read from a single sample in a study of blood T cell repertoires in COVID-19. TCRdb keeps only in-frame clones here, not all; method: immunoSEQ multiplex PCR. The sample has roughly 190,000 clones; 76% are singletons. The specimen was peripheral blood. The source of these receptors is a woman between 45 and 65 years old with active or convalescent COVID-19. Each CDR3 is given without its conserved first and last residue.

14	TRBV30	TRBJ1-3	AWSKVSGSSGNTIY
16	TRBV6-4	TRBJ2-5	ASICRLAGGQFQETQY
14	TRBV20-1	TRBJ2-7	SASDMGQGPPYEQY
15	TRBV6-2/TRBV6-3	TRBJ2-1	ASSYADRGRRYNEQF
14	TRBV7-2	TRBJ2-7	ASSLQPSGAAYEQY
19	TRBV4-2	TRBJ2-2	ASSQDPGLAEGTRNTGELF
13	TRBV2	TRBJ2-5	ASSGGGSLGETQY
11	TRBV7-2	TRBJ1-1	ASSFQGFTEAF
13	TRBV7-2	TRBJ1-1	ASSLDGTGETEAF
13	TRBV27	TRBJ1-1	ASSFAQGAGTEAF
11	TRBV30	TRBJ1-1	AWSVRLDTEAF
13	TRBV6-2/TRBV6-3	TRBJ2-7	ASSYSEGFPYEQY
11	TRBV28	TRBJ2-7	ASSPPGVPGQY
14	TRBV3-1/TRBV3-2	TRBJ2-1	ASSHQSSGIGNEQF
14	TRBV21-1	TRBJ2-3	ASSKRTGRAPDTQY
14	TRBV7-3	TRBJ2-1	ASSLRKPGPENEQF
14	TRBV7-8	TRBJ2-6	ASSLTGGNGANVLT
12	TRBV9	TRBJ2-7	ASSVESNNYEQY